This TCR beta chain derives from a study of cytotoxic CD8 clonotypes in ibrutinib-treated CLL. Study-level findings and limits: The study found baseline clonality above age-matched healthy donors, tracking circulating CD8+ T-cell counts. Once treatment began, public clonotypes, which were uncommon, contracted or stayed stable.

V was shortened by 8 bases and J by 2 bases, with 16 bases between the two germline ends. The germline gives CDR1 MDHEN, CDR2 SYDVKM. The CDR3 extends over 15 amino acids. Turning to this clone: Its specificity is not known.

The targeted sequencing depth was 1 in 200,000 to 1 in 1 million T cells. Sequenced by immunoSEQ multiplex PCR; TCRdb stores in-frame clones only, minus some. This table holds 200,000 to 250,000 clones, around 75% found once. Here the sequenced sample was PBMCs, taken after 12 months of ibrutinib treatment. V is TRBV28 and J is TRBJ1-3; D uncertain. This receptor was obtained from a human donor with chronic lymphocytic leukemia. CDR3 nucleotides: TGTGCCAGCCTCGAGCGGGGTCCTCCTGGAAACACCATATATTTT. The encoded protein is CASLERGPPGNTIYF.